This T cell receptor (beta chain) was recovered during a study of blood T cell repertoires in COVID-19. Trimming left V 7 bases short and J 2 bases short, with 15 bases between. The CDR3 extends over 14 amino acids. Germline CDR1 and CDR2: MNHEY and SVGAGI. This table comes from immunoSEQ multiplex PCR, and its TCRdb copy is limited to in-frame clones, with some not included. The table records 150,000 to 200,000 clones, around 85% of them present only once. The rearrangement joins TRBV6-5 to TRBJ2-7, with D possibly TRBD1 on 6 matching bases. Sequencing used peripheral blood. The source is a human donor in a cohort sampled during active COVID-19. CDR3 loop: CASTTGTNAYEQYF. CDR3 in DNA: TGTGCCAGCACCACCGGGACAAACGCCTACGAGCAGTACTTC.